The 12 T cell receptor beta chains below all came from one sample that was sequenced in a study of blood T cell repertoires in COVID-19. Method: immunoSEQ multiplex PCR; TCRdb's copy keeps in-frame clones and lacks some. The sample lists 150,000 to 160,000 clones, around 85% seen once, with more than 2% in the top ten. The sequenced sample was peripheral blood. The source of these receptors is a woman in her 70s with acute or convalescent COVID-19.

The chain carries TRBV11-2 and TRBJ2-2; D may be TRBD2 (6 bases). With 2 bases removed from V and 0 bases from J, the gap between germline ends came to 13 bases. The CDR3 contains 17 residues. The germline CDR1 and CDR2 sequences are SGHAT and FQNNGV. DNA of the CDR3: TGTGCCAGCAGCTTACTGGGACTCTACACGAACACCGGGGAGCTGTTTTTT. It translates to CASSLLGLYTNTGELFF.

This chain uses TRBV7-2 with TRBJ1-2, with 8 bases matching TRBD1. CDR1 is SGHTA and CDR2 is FQGNSA in the germline V gene. The CDR3 has 12 amino acids. The J segment lost 7 bases and the V segment lost 8 bases, leaving 6 bases of the junction unmatched. In DNA form, the CDR3 reads TGTGCCAGCGAGCGACAGGGGTTTGGCTACACCTTC. This codes for CASERQGFGYTF. The whole variable domain, filled in from reference TRBV7-2 and TRBJ1-2, reads GAGVSQSPSNKVTEKGKDVELRCDPISGHTALYWYRQSLGQGLEFLIYFQGNSAPDKSGLPSDRFSAERTGGSVSTLTIQRTQQEDSAVYLCASERQGFGYTFGSGTRLTVV.

The gene calls are TRBV28 and TRBJ2-3; a possible D gene is TRBD1 (7 bases). V lost 4 bases to trimming and J lost 2 bases, with 16 bases between them. This CDR3 is built from 16 residues. In germline, CDR1 is MDHEN, CDR2 SYDVKM. CDR3 in DNA: TGTGCCAGCAGTTCCAGGGGGAGGCGAAACACAGATACGCAGTATTTT. It codes for CASSSRGRRNTDTQYF.

The rearrangement joins TRBV7-9 to TRBJ1-4; TRBD1 matches 10 bases. Germline V gene lookup returns CDR1 SEHNR and CDR2 FQNEAQ (reference sequence). Trimming removed 5 bases from V and 5 bases from J; junction bases left unmatched: 11. The CDR3 loop spans 17 amino acids. The CDR3 DNA is TGTGCCAGCAGCCCCTTCGGACGGGACAGGGGAAATGAAAAACTGTTTTTT. Translating it yields CASSPFGRDRGNEKLFF. Full variable domain (missing parts from reference TRBV7-9 and TRBJ1-4): DTGVSQNPRHKITKRGQNVTFRCDPISEHNRLYWYRQTLGQGPEFLTYFQNEAQLEKSRLLSDRFSAERPKGSFSTLEIQRTEQGDSAMYLCASSPFGRDRGNEKLFFGSGTQLSVL.

The chain links TRBV7-9 to TRBJ2-2; 8 positions match TRBD1. CDR1 is SEHNR, CDR2 FQNEAQ, per germline (reference sequence). This CDR3 has 15 residues. Here the CDR3 reads CASRQGQGNTGELFF. Here the CDR3 DNA reads TGTGCGAGCCGGCAAGGACAGGGCAACACCGGGGAGCTGTTTTTT.

The J gene is TRBJ1-2, the V gene TRBV19; 7 positions match TRBD1. The germline gives CDR1 LNHDA, CDR2 SQIVND (reference sequence). V dropped 9 bases and J dropped 8; count of bases not matched to a gene: 15. This CDR3 has 14 amino acids. CDR3 sequence reads: CASRLQGLPRGYTF. CDR3 in DNA: TGTGCCAGCCGCCTACAGGGGCTCCCTCGGGGCTACACCTTC.

This clone is a singleton in its sample. The chain uses TRBV5-4 and TRBJ2-2, with 12 positions matching TRBD2. Per the germline V gene, CDR1 is SGHNT and CDR2 is YYREEE (reference sequence). V trimming: 1 base; J trimming: 3 bases; junction bases outside the gene matches: 7. The CDR3 is made up of 18 amino acids. CDR3 sequence (DNA): TGTGCCAGCAGCTTGAGGCGACTAGCGGGGGCGGACACCGGGGAGCTGTTTTTT. Translation gives CASSLRRLAGADTGELFF.

This clone has just one count. The gene calls are TRBV10-3 and TRBJ2-2; maybe TRBD2 (6 bases). Germline loops: CDR1 ENHRY, CDR2 SYGVKD. The germline V and J ends were trimmed by 2 bases and 4 bases, with 11 bases remaining between them. The CDR3 is 15 residues long. The CDR3 reads CAISEGGLSTGELFF. The CDR3 DNA is TGTGCCATCAGTGAGGGAGGGTTGAGCACCGGGGAGCTGTTTTTT.

V gene TRBV4-2 combines with J gene TRBJ1-5; 10 bases are a match to TRBD1. The V gene's germline CDR1 is LGHNA and CDR2 YNFKEQ. CDR3 length: 15 residues. V lost 5 bases and J lost 3; bases outside the gene matches: 4. The CDR3 DNA follows: TGTGCCAGCAGCACCGGGACAGGGGTCAATCAGCCCCAGCATTTT. Translation: CASSTGTGVNQPQHF.

The chain uses TRBV5-6 and TRBJ2-2, with TRBD1 identical over 7 bases. J was trimmed by 3 bases and V by 1 base; bases with no gene match: 9. The CDR3 consists of 17 residues. Germline values: CDR1 SGHDT, CDR2 YYEEEE. The CDR3 loop reads CASSLPMTGKDTGELFF. DNA of the CDR3: TGTGCCAGCAGCTTGCCCATGACAGGGAAGGACACCGGGGAGCTGTTTTTT.

The chain recombines TRBV6-2 or TRBV6-3 with TRBJ2-1; 9 bases agree with TRBD2. This CDR3 has 16 residues. Trimming took 0 bases from V and 7 from J; bases not matched to a gene: 7. Germline V gene data show CDR1 as MNHEY and CDR2 as SVGEGT. The CDR3, as DNA: TGTGCCAGCAGTTACTCGTCAGCGGGGGGCCGGAATGAGCAGTTCTTC. This codes for CASSYSSAGGRNEQFF.

The chain carries TRBV5-6 and TRBJ2-2; TRBD2 aligns across 14 bases. The CDR3 loop spans 19 amino acids. Per the germline V gene, CDR1 is SGHDT and CDR2 is YYEEEE. V lost 2 bases, J lost 4 bases, and 10 bases stayed unmatched. The CDR3 region is CASSLSPWTSGGITGELFF. The CDR3 bases are TGTGCCAGCAGCTTAAGCCCCTGGACTAGCGGGGGGATCACCGGGGAGCTGTTTTTT.